The 27 T cell receptor beta chains below come from one sample, sequenced in a study of shared clonotypes between healthy human individuals. Generated by immunoSEQ multiplex PCR, the TCRdb table keeps only in-frame clones and is missing some. The sample gives about a million clones, around 77% of which show up once; roughly 0.83% is in the top ten. The source material was memory CD4+ T cells from PBMCs. As to subset: CD45RA-negative fraction. These receptors were taken from a man aged 18 to 29 in good health. Some clones in this sample may be carry-over from other donors' samples.

This chain joins TRBV7-9 and TRBJ2-3; D is uncertain. The V and J ends lost 5 bases and 2 bases respectively, with 8 bases between them. Germline loops: CDR1 SEHNR, CDR2 FQNEAQ (reference sequence). There are 13 residues in the CDR3. CDR3 sequence: CASSRAATDTQYF. CDR3 DNA: TGTGCCAGCAGCCGCGCCGCCACAGATACGCAGTATTTT. Combining the CDR3 with reference TRBV7-9 and TRBJ2-3 gives the whole variable domain DTGVSQNPRHKITKRGQNVTFRCDPISEHNRLYWYRQTLGQGPEFLTYFQNEAQLEKSRLLSDRFSAERPKGSFSTLEIQRTEQGDSAMYLCASSRAATDTQYFGPGTRLTVL.

As concerns this clone: A read error is the likely source, as a far larger clone sits one nucleotide away. The chain has TRBV25-1 and TRBJ1-1; 10 bases line up with TRBD1. Losses at the gene ends were 6 bases for V and 5 bases for J; bases not matched to a gene: 3. Germline V gene sequence: CDR1 MGHDK, CDR2 SYGVNS. The CDR3 totals 13 residues. The CDR3 sequence: CASRGTGVTEAFF. The CDR3 DNA is TGTGCCAGCAGGGGGACAGGGGTGACTGAAGCTTTCTTT.

The rearrangement joins TRBV19 to TRBJ1-3; D uncertain. CDR1 and CDR2 from the germline V gene are LNHDA and SQIVND (reference sequence). CDR3 length: 15 amino acids. The V end lost 6 bases, the J end lost 3 bases, and 15 bases lay between the germline ends. The CDR3 DNA reads TGTGCCAGTAGCAAGGGAGACATCCATGGAAACACCATATATTTT. Encoded protein: CASSKGDIHGNTIYF.

Notes on this clone: It may be a read error: a sequence one base away is much more abundant. The rearrangement joins TRBV30 to TRBJ2-5; no clear D gene. The V gene's germline CDR1 is GTSNPN and CDR2 SVGIG (reference sequence). V lost 0 bases and J lost 5, with 10 bases in between. There are 13 residues in the CDR3. CDR3 region: CAWSVSLGETQYF. CDR3 bases: TGTGCCTGGAGTGTATCCCTAGGTGAGACCCAGTACTTC.

About this clone: The same CDR3 can be traced to other DNA sequences in this sample. The chain uses TRBV5-1 and TRBJ2-2; 7 positions agree with TRBD1. CDR1 is SGHRS, CDR2 YFSETQ, per germline. V was pared by 2 bases and J by 5 bases, with 0 bases of the junction left unmatched. This CDR3 has 13 amino acids. CDR3 amino acids: CASSLQGTGELFF. DNA of the CDR3: TGCGCCAGCAGCTTACAGGGGACCGGGGAGCTGTTTTTT. Based on the CDR3 plus reference TRBV5-1 and TRBJ2-2, the full variable domain is KAGVTQTPRYLIKTRGQQVTLSCSPISGHRSVSWYQQTPGQGLQFLFEYFSETQRNKGNFPGRFSGRQFSNSRSEMNVSTLELGDSALYLCASSLQGTGELFFGEGSRLTVL.

This clone occurred once. The chain couples TRBV7-2 to TRBJ2-4; 12 bases agree with TRBD2. The ends lost 5 bases at V and 1 base at J; junction bases unmatched: 3. This CDR3 has 16 residues. The germline gives CDR1 SGHTA, CDR2 FQGNSA. CDR3: CASSGGTSGAKNIQYF. In DNA form, the CDR3 reads TGTGCCAGCAGCGGAGGGACTAGCGGGGCCAAAAACATTCAGTACTTC.

The CDR3 loop is CASSPPGREQYF. CDR3 coding DNA: TGTGCCAGCAGTCCTCCGGGCCGCGAGCAGTACTTC. This chain connects TRBV2 to TRBJ2-7, with D uncertain. Germline V gene data show CDR1 as SNHLY and CDR2 as FYNNEI. The germline V and J ends were trimmed by 5 bases and 6 bases, with 11 bases remaining between them. The CDR3 is 12 residues long.

The chain carries TRBV5-8 and TRBJ1-2, with 7 bases matching TRBD1. Trimming removed 1 base from V and 2 bases from J; junction bases left unmatched: 5. The CDR3 contains 15 residues. The germline gives CDR1 SGHTS, CDR2 YDEGEE. The CDR3 loop is CASSLRGTANYGYTF. The CDR3 DNA reads as TGTGCCAGCAGCTTGAGGGGGACAGCAAACTATGGCTACACCTTC.

Here the CDR3 DNA reads TGTGCCATCAGAGACCACAGGGGATGGAACACTGAAGCTTTCTTT. It translates to CAIRDHRGWNTEAFF. The chain uses TRBV10-3 and TRBJ1-1; 7 positions match TRBD1. V shed 6 bases and J 1 base; nucleotides not matched to a gene: 8. CDR3 length: 15 amino acids. Germline V gives CDR1 ENHRY, CDR2 SYGVKD.

The rearrangement uses TRBV7-9 and TRBJ2-2, with 7 bases lining up with TRBD1. Germline CDR1 SEHNR, CDR2 FQNEAQ (reference sequence). The V gene end was trimmed by 2 bases and the J gene end by 2 bases; junction bases not matched to a gene: 14. The CDR3 covers 19 residues. Written as DNA, the CDR3 is TGTGCCAGCAGCTTAAGGCCCAATCCAGCAGGGGGAAACACCGGGGAGCTGTTTTTT. It yields the protein CASSLRPNPAGGNTGELFF.

V gene TRBV5-1 combines with J gene TRBJ2-7; 9 bases fit TRBD2. Trimming took 1 base from V and 5 from J; bases not matched to a gene: 7. The CDR3 sequence is 15 residues long. CDR1 is SGHRS and CDR2 is YFSETQ in the germline V gene. CDR3 sequence (DNA): TGCGCCAGCAGCTTGACCGCGGGAGGGCCCCACGAGCAGTACTTC. Protein sequence: CASSLTAGGPHEQYF.

The DNA of the CDR3 is TGTGCCACCCAAGATAGCGGGAGGACTAGCTCCTACAATGAGCAGTTCTTC. Translation: CATQDSGRTSSYNEQFF. The chain joins TRBV10-3 to TRBJ2-1, with 10 bases lining up with TRBD2. The CDR3 loop spans 17 amino acids. Trimming cost V 10 bases and J 0 bases; bases outside gene matches: 12. Germline V lookup: CDR1 ENHRY, CDR2 SYGVKD.

V and J are TRBV7-2 and TRBJ2-7; 7 bases agree with TRBD2. From germline, CDR1 is SGHTA and CDR2 FQGNSA. CDR3 length equals 15 residues. V lost 6 bases and J lost 2; bases outside the gene matches: 10. CDR3 coding DNA: TGTGCCAGCAGGCTGACGGGGCTAGCGGCCTACGAGCAGTACTTC. Protein: CASRLTGLAAYEQYF.

V and J are TRBV10-3 and TRBJ1-2; D unresolved. The CDR3 has 15 residues. Trimming took 0 bases from V and 4 from J, leaving 12 bases between them. Germline V gene sequence: CDR1 ENHRY, CDR2 SYGVKD. The CDR3 nucleotides read TGTGCCATCAGTGAGTCATGGGGTGGAGGCTATGGCTACACCTTC. As protein: CAISESWGGGYGYTF.

The chain combines TRBV27 with TRBJ1-5; 9 bases line up with TRBD1. The germline CDR1 and CDR2 sequences are MNHEY and SMNVEV (reference sequence). This CDR3 is 15 amino acids long. With 5 bases clipped from V and 2 bases from J, the junction kept 4 bases outside the gene matches. CDR3 sequence: CASSIGTGRNQPQHF. The DNA for the CDR3 is TGTGCCAGCAGTATAGGGACAGGGCGCAATCAGCCCCAGCATTTT.

The V gene is TRBV6-5, the J gene TRBJ1-1; TRBD1 might be the D (5 bases). The CDR3 extends over 15 amino acids. Germline V lookup: CDR1 MNHEY, CDR2 SVGAGI. The V end lost 2 bases, the J end lost 4 bases, and 14 bases lay between the germline ends. The CDR3 sequence is CASSYRVSGGTEAFF. The CDR3 DNA follows: TGTGCCAGCAGTTACAGGGTCAGTGGGGGCACTGAAGCTTTCTTT.

The V gene is TRBV14, the J gene TRBJ2-7; D is perhaps TRBD1 (6 bases). The V and J ends lost 5 bases and 6 bases respectively, with 17 bases between them. The CDR3 loop spans 14 amino acids. Germline-derived CDR1 and CDR2 are SGHDN and FVKESK. This CDR3 reads CASSGDLTGSEQYF. CDR3 bases: TGTGCCAGCAGCGGAGATCTAACAGGGTCCGAGCAGTACTTC.

This chain uses TRBV6-5 with TRBJ1-5; D may be TRBD1 (6 bases). Deletions cut 7 bases from V and 7 bases from J, with 17 bases between. The CDR3 extends over 14 amino acids. The germline gives CDR1 MNHEY, CDR2 SVGAGI. Written as DNA, the CDR3 is TGTGCCAGCAAAGTTGGCACAGGGAAGCAGCCCCAGCATTTT. Its translation: CASKVGTGKQPQHF.

The genes are TRBV27 and TRBJ2-7; weak D call: TRBD2 (7 bases). CDR1 is MNHEY, CDR2 SMNVEV, per germline (reference sequence). The CDR3 consists of 17 residues. Trimming shortened V by 3 bases and J by 4 bases, and 22 bases separated the two germline ends. The CDR3 DNA reads as TGTGCCAGCAGTTTCCGGGCAAGGGGGGGAGAGGCGTACGAGCAGTACTTC. Its translation: CASSFRARGGEAYEQYF.

This sequence joins TRBV5-1 and TRBJ1-1; 7 nucleotides match TRBD1. Germline V lookup: CDR1 SGHRS, CDR2 YFSETQ. The trim removed 4 bases at V and 3 bases at J, leaving 6 bases unmatched. There are 14 residues in the CDR3. CDR3 nucleotides: TGCGCCAGCAGCCTTACAGGGGAGGACACTGAAGCTTTCTTT. This translates into CASSLTGEDTEAFF.

The CDR3 region is CASSVLGGFNTDTQYF. The CDR3, as DNA: TGTGCCAGCAGCGTGTTGGGGGGATTTAACACAGATACGCAGTATTTT. This chain joins TRBV7-9 and TRBJ2-3; the D gene is possibly TRBD2 (6 bases). Germline CDR1 is SEHNR and CDR2 is FQNEAQ (reference sequence). Trimming took 5 bases from V and 2 from J, leaving 17 bases between them. The CDR3 is made up of 16 amino acids. The full variable domain, its missing parts supplied by reference TRBV7-9 and TRBJ2-3, is DTGVSQNPRHKITKRGQNVTFRCDPISEHNRLYWYRQTLGQGPEFLTYFQNEAQLEKSRLLSDRFSAERPKGSFSTLEIQRTEQGDSAMYLCASSVLGGFNTDTQYFGPGTRLTVL.

This chain connects TRBV5-1 to TRBJ2-1; the match to TRBD2 covers 9 bases. Losses at the gene ends were 4 bases for V and 1 base for J; bases not matched to a gene: 3. The germline gives CDR1 SGHRS, CDR2 YFSETQ. The CDR3 extends over 15 amino acids. CDR3 bases: TGCGCCAGCAGCAGACTAGCGGAATCCTACAATGAGCAGTTCTTC. Translation: CASSRLAESYNEQFF.

This sequence joins TRBV7-8 and TRBJ2-7, with D possibly being TRBD2 (5 bases). Trimming removed 8 bases from V and 3 bases from J, with 17 bases in between. The CDR3 extends over 14 amino acids. CDR1 is SGHVS, CDR2 FQNEAQ, per germline. CDR3 in DNA: TGTGCCAGCTGCCTAGACGGGATTGTCTACGAGCAGTACTTC. It translates to CASCLDGIVYEQYF. Full variable domain (remainder filled in from reference TRBV7-8 and TRBJ2-7): GAGVSQSPRYKVAKRGQDVALRCDPISGHVSLFWYQQALGQGPEFLTYFQNEAQLDKSGLPSDRFFAERPEGSVSTLKIQRTQQEDSAVYLCASCLDGIVYEQYFGPGTRLTVT.

This clone showed up just once. V and J are TRBV9 and TRBJ2-1; TRBD2 might be the D (6 bases). V was cut by 0 bases and J by 6 bases, with 16 bases left in between. The CDR3 is 16 residues long. Germline CDR1 and CDR2: SGDLS and YYNGEE. CDR3 sequence: CASSVGRWEAGNEQFF. The CDR3 bases are TGTGCCAGCAGCGTAGGTCGGTGGGAGGCCGGCAATGAGCAGTTCTTC.

This clone was found a few times. The chain uses TRBV6-6 and TRBJ1-4; D gene uncertain. The V gene's germline CDR1 is MNHNY and CDR2 SVGAGI (reference sequence). CDR3 length equals 14 residues. V dropped 6 bases and J dropped 3 bases, with 11 bases sitting between them. CDR3 nucleotide sequence: TGTGCCAGCAGGATTGGCGGAGCTAATGAAAAACTGTTTTTT. Amino acids: CASRIGGANEKLFF.

The chain carries TRBV7-8 and TRBJ1-1; TRBD1 aligns across 10 bases. This CDR3 has 18 amino acids. Per the germline V gene, CDR1 is SGHVS and CDR2 is FQNEAQ. V shed 5 bases, J shed 0 bases, and the junction held 12 bases outside the gene matches. CDR3 region: CASSRSGTGEYMNTEAFF. In DNA form, the CDR3 reads TGTGCCAGCAGCCGTTCAGGGACAGGGGAATATATGAACACTGAAGCTTTCTTT. The full variable domain, in which reference TRBV7-8 and TRBJ1-1 provide the parts outside the CDR3, is GAGVSQSPRYKVAKRGQDVALRCDPISGHVSLFWYQQALGQGPEFLTYFQNEAQLDKSGLPSDRFFAERPEGSVSTLKIQRTQQEDSAVYLCASSRSGTGEYMNTEAFFGQGTRLTVV.

The rearrangement joins TRBV4-1 to TRBJ1-5, with 9 bases identical to TRBD1. This CDR3 is 15 amino acids long. V gave up 5 bases and J gave up 5 bases; unmatched junction bases: 7. Germline CDR1 reads MGHRA; CDR2 reads YSYEKL. CDR3 sequence (DNA): TGCGCCAGCAGCATGGGACAGGGCATACATCAGCCCCAGCATTTT. It translates to CASSMGQGIHQPQHF.